The 26 T cell receptor beta chains below were found in one sample sequenced in a study of cytomegalovirus exposure and HLA in healthy donors. It was with 60 Vbeta and 13 Jbeta primers that the PCR ran. Using immunoSEQ multiplex PCR, the repertoire was profiled, and TCRdb retains in-frame clones only, with some absent. The repertoire consists of about 120,000 clones, with around 84% occurring once and the leading ten covering more than 1.5%. What was sequenced was PBMCs. These receptors all come from a man younger than 35 in good health and CMV-seronegative.

This chain links TRBV6-1 with TRBJ1-1; D perhaps matches TRBD1 (5 bases). V dropped 8 bases and J dropped 5 bases, with 18 bases sitting between them. This CDR3 comprises 14 residues. Germline values: CDR1 MNHNS, CDR2 SASEGT. The CDR3 sequence is CASARVAGKTEAFF. CDR3 in DNA: TGTGCCAGCGCCAGGGTAGCGGGGAAAACTGAAGCTTTCTTT.

The V call is TRBV5-6, the J call TRBJ2-2; 7 bases fit TRBD1. V was clipped by 4 bases and J by 5 bases; unmatched bases: 5. CDR1 and CDR2 (germline): SGHDT, YYEEEE. The CDR3 consists of 14 residues. CDR3 coding DNA: TGTGCCAGCAGCGTGACAGGGTATACCGGGGAGCTGTTTTTT. Translating it yields CASSVTGYTGELFF.

The chain links TRBV7-9 to TRBJ2-3; D not certain. The CDR3 contains 13 residues. Looked up from germline, CDR1 is SEHNR and CDR2 is FQNEAQ (reference sequence). The germline V and J ends were trimmed by 8 bases and 1 base, with 10 bases remaining between them. CDR3 sequence reads: CASARPGTDTQYF. CDR3 DNA sequence: TGTGCCAGCGCGAGGCCAGGCACAGATACGCAGTATTTT.

This chain joins TRBV7-9 and TRBJ1-6; D is unclear. Trimming removed 2 bases at V and 3 bases at J, with 5 bases between. The CDR3 has 14 amino acids. CDR1 SEHNR and CDR2 FQNEAQ come from the germline V gene (reference sequence). CDR3 coding DNA: TGTGCCAGCAGCTTACTTAACTATAATTCACCCCTCCACTTT. Its translation is CASSLLNYNSPLHF.

This chain uses TRBV7-2 with TRBJ1-1, with D uncertain. The length of the CDR3 is 14 residues. V gave up 3 bases and J gave up 1 base, with 9 bases separating them. The V gene's germline CDR1 is SGHTA and CDR2 FQGNSA. The CDR3 nucleotides are TGTGCCAGCAGCTTTAGATCCAAGAACACTGAAGCTTTCTTT. Its protein is CASSFRSKNTEAFF.

The rearrangement joins TRBV6-6 to TRBJ2-7, with a tentative D call TRBD1 (5 bases). Trimming took 2 bases from V and 3 from J, leaving 17 bases between them. From germline, CDR1 is MNHNY and CDR2 SVGAGI (reference sequence). There are 16 residues in the CDR3. The CDR3 is CASSYPTVSSSYEQYF. CDR3 in DNA: TGTGCCAGCAGTTACCCGACAGTTTCAAGTAGCTACGAGCAGTACTTC.

The J gene is TRBJ2-7, the V gene TRBV9; no firm D call. V was pared by 4 bases and J by 6 bases, with 14 bases between. Germline loops: CDR1 SGDLS, CDR2 YYNGEE. This CDR3 is 13 amino acids long. The CDR3 loop reads CASSPPSPGEQYF. The DNA for the CDR3 is TGTGCCAGCAGCCCCCCTTCCCCGGGCGAGCAGTACTTC. Combining the CDR3 with reference TRBV9 and TRBJ2-7 gives the whole variable domain DSGVTQTPKHLITATGQRVTLRCSPRSGDLSVYWYQQSLDQGLQFLIQYYNGEERAKGNILERFSAQQFPDLHSELNLSSLELGDSALYFCASSPPSPGEQYFGPGTRLTVT.

This sequence joins TRBV2 and TRBJ2-1; tentatively, D is TRBD1 (5 bases). Germline CDR1 SNHLY, CDR2 FYNNEI. V lost 4 bases and J 5 bases, leaving 12 bases between the germline ends. The CDR3 runs to 14 residues. CDR3 residues: CASSAWTRNNEQFF. Here the CDR3 DNA reads TGTGCCAGCAGTGCCTGGACACGAAACAATGAGCAGTTCTTC.

The rearrangement links TRBV7-2 to TRBJ1-5; perhaps TRBD1 as D (5 bases). Germline-derived CDR1 and CDR2 are SGHTA and FQGNSA. The germline V and J ends were trimmed by 1 base and 0 bases, with 10 bases remaining between them. CDR3 length equals 16 residues. The CDR3 is CASSLGPGSSNQPQHF. The CDR3, as DNA: TGTGCCAGCAGCTTAGGACCAGGGTCTAGCAATCAGCCCCAGCATTTT.

The chain uses TRBV29-1 and TRBJ1-5, with D hard to call. V shed 6 bases and J shed 2 bases, with 11 bases lying between them. The germline V gene has CDR1 SQVTM and CDR2 ANQGSEA. The CDR3 loop spans 13 amino acids. In DNA, the CDR3 is TGCAGCGTAACACCGGAGGGCAATCAGCCCCAGCATTTT. Amino acid sequence: CSVTPEGNQPQHF.

The chain combines TRBV13 with TRBJ2-3; 10 nucleotides match TRBD1. This CDR3 is built from 16 residues. Per germline, CDR1 PRHDT and CDR2 FYEKMQ (reference sequence). Unmatched junction bases numbered 11, after V lost 5 bases and J lost 6 bases. The CDR3 region is CASSHHRTGGMDTQYF. The CDR3 DNA reads as TGTGCCAGCAGCCACCATCGGACAGGGGGAATGGATACGCAGTATTTT.

The chain has TRBV27 and TRBJ1-6; D remains unclear. V lost 6 bases, J lost 1 base, and 13 bases lay in between. Germline V gene sequence: CDR1 MNHEY, CDR2 SMNVEV (reference sequence). CDR3 size: 16 residues. As DNA, the CDR3 is TGTGCCAGCAGCTTGACACCCGGATCCTATAATTCACCCCTCCACTTT. Translated: CASSLTPGSYNSPLHF.

The CDR3 protein is CASRNDRGGHYGYTF. CDR3 sequence (DNA): TGTGCCAGCAGGAATGACAGGGGGGGTCACTATGGCTACACCTTC. The chain employs TRBV25-1 and TRBJ1-2; 9 bases line up with TRBD1. CDR3 length: 15 amino acids. J gave up 3 bases and V 6 bases, and 8 bases lay outside the gene matches. Per germline, CDR1 MGHDK and CDR2 SYGVNS.

By share of the sample, this clone is medium-sized. The chain employs TRBV4-1 and TRBJ2-7, with no clear D. Trimming pared 2 bases from V and 5 bases from J, leaving 10 bases between. The CDR3 contains 13 residues. Germline values: CDR1 MGHRA, CDR2 YSYEKL. DNA for the CDR3: TGCGCCAGCAGCCAATTCCGCGGCCACGAGCAGTACTTC. Encoded protein: CASSQFRGHEQYF.

The gene calls are TRBV7-2 and TRBJ2-5, with 8 bases lining up with TRBD2. Germline CDR1 is SGHTA and CDR2 is FQGNSA. Trimming took 4 bases from V and 1 from J; bases not matched to a gene: 11. This CDR3 spans 17 amino acids. CDR3 loop: CASSWGKVAGGQETQYF. CDR3 sequence (DNA): TGTGCCAGCAGCTGGGGGAAGGTGGCGGGGGGCCAAGAGACCCAGTACTTC.

In its sample, this clone was seen a few times. The V gene is TRBV5-6, the J gene TRBJ2-1, with TRBD1 matching over 7 bases. The germline V gene encodes CDR1 SGHDT and CDR2 YYEEEE. This CDR3 contains 17 residues. The J segment lost 8 bases and the V segment lost 0 bases, leaving 14 bases of the junction unmatched. The CDR3 sequence is CASSLAKRRQGPHEQFF. DNA for the CDR3: TGTGCCAGCAGCTTGGCCAAAAGGAGACAGGGTCCCCATGAGCAGTTCTTC. The full variable domain, completed using reference TRBV5-6 and TRBJ2-1, is DAGVTQSPTHLIKTRGQQVTLRCSPKSGHDTVSWYQQALGQGPQFIFQYYEEEERQRGNFPDRFSGHQFPNYSSELNVNALLLGDSALYLCASSLAKRRQGPHEQFFGPGTRLTVL.

The V gene is TRBV21-1, the J gene TRBJ1-1; the table's D call, TRBD1, has no DNA check behind it. TRBV21-1 is described as a pseudogene. CDR3 length: 16 residues. The CDR3 DNA follows: TGTGCCAGCAGCAAAGCGCGCCAGGGGCTGAACACTGAAGCTTTCTTT. This translates into CASSKARQGLNTEAFF.

The chain is built from TRBV11-2 and TRBJ2-7, with D possibly being TRBD1 (6 bases). V was cut by 0 bases and J by 3 bases, with 15 bases left in between. The length of the CDR3 is 16 residues. Germline assignment: CDR1 SGHAT and CDR2 FQNNGV. The CDR3 reads CASSLDARGQFYEQYF. In DNA, the CDR3 is TGTGCCAGCAGCTTAGACGCCCGGGGACAATTCTACGAGCAGTACTTC. Based on the CDR3 plus reference TRBV11-2 and TRBJ2-7, the full variable domain is EAGVAQSPRYKIIEKRQSVAFWCNPISGHATLYWYQQILGQGPKLLIQFQNNGVVDDSQLPKDRFSAERLKGVDSTLKIQPAKLEDSAVYLCASSLDARGQFYEQYFGPGTRLTVT.

This clone was seen only a few times. The CDR3 DNA sequence: TGTGCCAGCAGCCCTGGGACAGGGGCCCGAAATTCACCCCTCCACTTT. Translated: CASSPGTGARNSPLHF. The V and J genes are TRBV7-8 and TRBJ1-6, with TRBD1 identical over 10 bases. CDR1 is SGHVS and CDR2 is FQNEAQ in the germline V gene. The CDR3 totals 16 residues. The V gene end was trimmed by 5 bases and the J gene end by 7 bases; junction bases not matched to a gene: 8.

The rearrangement links TRBV7-9 to TRBJ2-1; 7 nucleotides align to TRBD1. The germline V gene encodes CDR1 SEHNR and CDR2 FQNEAQ (reference sequence). With 5 bases clipped from V and 2 bases from J, the junction kept 6 bases outside the gene matches. CDR3 size: 15 residues. CDR3 nucleotides: TGTGCCAGCAGCACGGGACAGCCAGCCTACAATGAGCAGTTCTTC. Its protein product is CASSTGQPAYNEQFF.

V gene TRBV4-2 combines with J gene TRBJ2-2; D possibly corresponds to TRBD1 (5 bases). Germline V lookup: CDR1 LGHNA, CDR2 YNFKEQ. There are 15 residues in the CDR3. The germline V and J ends were trimmed by 3 bases and 4 bases, with 12 bases remaining between them. In DNA, the CDR3 is TGTGCCAGCAGCCAGGCAGGGCAAGGCACCGGGGAGCTGTTTTTT. Its translation: CASSQAGQGTGELFF.

The genes are TRBV5-5 and TRBJ1-6, with 7 nucleotides matching TRBD1. There are 18 residues in the CDR3. V was clipped by 0 bases and J by 1 base; unmatched bases: 7. Looked up from germline, CDR1 is SGHKS and CDR2 is YYEKEE (reference sequence). CDR3 nucleotides: TGTGCCAGCAGCTTGGACACAGGGGTTCGATCCTATAATTCACCCCTCCACTTT. Protein sequence: CASSLDTGVRSYNSPLHF.

This clone was detected a few times. The rearrangement uses TRBV27 and TRBJ2-3, with TRBD1 matching 9 bases. The V segment lost 3 bases and the J segment 3 bases; nucleotides outside the gene matches: 4. The germline V gene has CDR1 MNHEY and CDR2 SMNVEV (reference sequence). CDR3 length: 15 residues. The DNA of the CDR3 is TGTGCCAGCAGTTTGGACAGGGGTGGGACAGATACGCAGTATTTT. This codes for CASSLDRGGTDTQYF.

The chain links TRBV23-1 to TRBJ1-2, with 9 bases lining up with TRBD1. TRBV23-1 is recorded as an ORF, its role being uncertain. CDR3 length: 15 residues. V gave up 10 bases and J gave up 1 base; unmatched junction bases: 10. CDR3 DNA: TGCGCCATCCGGACAGGGGATTGTTATAACTATGGCTACACCTTC. The encoded protein is CAIRTGDCYNYGYTF.

In its sample, this clone was seen a few times. The chain combines TRBV2 with TRBJ1-2; 10 bases are shared with TRBD1. This CDR3 is 15 amino acids long. With V trimmed by 4 bases and J by 5 bases, 7 bases remained unmatched. Germline CDR1 reads SNHLY; CDR2 reads FYNNEI. The CDR3 protein is CASSAGTGASYGYTF. The CDR3 bases are TGTGCCAGCAGTGCTGGGACAGGGGCGTCTTATGGCTACACCTTC.

The gene calls are TRBV13 and TRBJ2-3, with D tentatively TRBD2 (5 bases). CDR3 length: 14 amino acids. In germline, CDR1 is PRHDT, CDR2 FYEKMQ (reference sequence). V was trimmed by 4 bases and J by 6 bases, leaving 14 bases between them. The CDR3, as DNA: TGTGCCAGCAGCTCGAGGGCGTCGCAGGATACGCAGTATTTT. Protein sequence: CASSSRASQDTQYF.